This T cell receptor (beta chain) was recorded in a study of control samples from healthy donors and cancer patients. The CDR3 has 14 residues. CDR1 and CDR2 (germline): SGHRS, YFSETQ. Here immunoSEQ multiplex PCR was the method, and the copy in TCRdb shows in-frame clones only, minus some. The table records about 160,000 clones, roughly nine tenths of them present only once. Remarks on this clone: The germline gene is not matched at one end of the junction; a read error may be the cause.

J is TRBJ2-7 and V is TRBV5-1, with 7 bases identical to TRBD1. The sequenced sample was blood. The TCR originated in a woman aged 30 to 39 in good health. In nucleotides, the CDR3 is TGCGCCAACAGCTTGGTAGGGGGCGGGTACGAGCAGTACTTC. As protein: CANSLVGGGYEQYF.